The sequence of this TCR beta chain was determined in a study of T-cell memory formation after mild COVID-19. Overall study context: Largely, TCR clusters stayed within a single donor.

TCRdb analysed the 5' RACE reads with MiXCR anew, one entry per CDR3 protein. The sample yields a few hundred thousand distinct CDR3 sequences, roughly 15% seen once. The ends were cut back, 0 bases at V and 0 bases at J, with 7 bases in the middle. The CDR3 sequence is 15 residues long. Germline CDR1 and CDR2: SGDLS and YYNGEE. This clonotype was sampled from a man younger than 30 who had mild COVID-19 (a few samples of this study predate the infection). Cell type and time point are not known. This chain links TRBV9 with TRBJ2-1; unclear D gene. The sequencing sample was made of PBMCs or a T cell subset sorted from them (not recorded which). The CDR3 spells CASSVVESSYNEQFF. The CDR3 DNA follows: TGTGCCAGCAGCGTAGTTGAGAGCTCCTACAATGAGCAGTTCTTC.